Following are 24 T cell receptor beta chains from one sample sequenced in a study of PD-1 blockade in classical Hodgkin lymphoma. Every patient experienced relapse after autologous stem cell transplantation, and brentuximab vedotin exposure varied. Sequencing used immunoSEQ multiplex PCR; TCRdb keeps in-frame clones, though not all of them. The sample yields over 70,000 clones, 75% to 90% seen once. The input for sequencing was peripheral blood mononuclear cells (PBMCs), taken at baseline. These receptors originate from a human donor with classical Hodgkin lymphoma.

The chain recombines TRBV28 with TRBJ2-2, with TRBD1 identical over 10 bases. The CDR3 sequence is 15 residues long. CDR1 and CDR2 (germline): MDHEN, SYDVKM. The V and J ends lost 6 bases and 3 bases, in that order; junction bases with no gene match: 4. CDR3 sequence (DNA): TGTGCCAGCAGCCGGACAGGGGGACACACCGGGGAGCTGTTTTTT. This translates into CASSRTGGHTGELFF.

This clone appeared a single time. This chain links TRBV5-1 with TRBJ2-2, with a weak D call TRBD1 (6 bases). Trimming removed 3 bases from V and 5 bases from J, with 14 bases in between. Germline CDR1 reads SGHRS; CDR2 reads YFSETQ. The CDR3 contains 15 residues. In nucleotides, the CDR3 is TGCGCCAGCAGCTCCCTTTTGAGGGGGACCGGGGAGCTGTTTTTT. Its translation: CASSSLLRGTGELFF.

The chain has TRBV11-1 and TRBJ2-3; 7 positions match TRBD2. Germline trimming cut 1 base from V and 4 bases from J; bases unmatched to any gene: 8. The germline CDR1 and CDR2 sequences are SGHAT and FQDESV (reference sequence). This CDR3 is built from 16 residues. CDR3 sequence (DNA): TGTGCCAGCAGCTTAGTTCGGCGGGAGATCCCAGATACGCAGTATTTT. This translates into CASSLVRREIPDTQYF. The whole variable domain, filled in from reference TRBV11-1 and TRBJ2-3, reads EAEVAQSPRYKITEKSQAVAFWCDPISGHATLYWYRQILGQGPELLVQFQDESVVDDSQLPKDRFSAERLKGVDSTLKIQPAELGDSAMYLCASSLVRREIPDTQYFGPGTRLTVL.

The chain employs TRBV10-3 and TRBJ2-3, with 10 bases that match TRBD2. Germline CDR1 is ENHRY and CDR2 is SYGVKD. V lost 5 bases and J lost 2; bases outside the gene matches: 1. The CDR3 runs to 14 residues. The CDR3 DNA is TGTGCCATCAGTCTAGCGGGAGACACAGATACGCAGTATTTT. Translating it yields CAISLAGDTDTQYF.

The chain couples TRBV19 to TRBJ2-2; 14 bases fit TRBD2. V was pared by 6 bases and J by 0 bases, with 3 bases of the junction left unmatched. Germline V lookup: CDR1 LNHDA, CDR2 SQIVND (reference sequence). The CDR3 contains 17 residues. The chain's CDR3 is CASRGLAGVANTGELFF. Here the CDR3 DNA reads TGTGCCAGTAGGGGACTAGCGGGGGTCGCGAACACCGGGGAGCTGTTTTTT.

V is TRBV19 and J is TRBJ1-2; 9 bases map to TRBD1. The CDR3 contains 14 residues. CDR1 is LNHDA and CDR2 is SQIVND in the germline V gene (reference sequence). The V and J ends lost 6 bases and 9 bases, in that order; junction bases with no gene match: 11. DNA of the CDR3: TGTGCCAGTAGCCCCCGGGACAGGGAGCGTAGCTACACCTTC. Its translation: CASSPRDRERSYTF.

This chain joins TRBV5-1 and TRBJ1-3, with TRBD1 matching 9 bases. CDR3 size: 16 residues. Trimming removed 1 base from V and 1 base from J; junction bases left unmatched: 3. Per the germline V gene, CDR1 is SGHRS and CDR2 is YFSETQ. CDR3 DNA sequence: TGCGCCAGCAGCTTGAACAGGGGGCAGTCTGGAAACACCATATATTTT. Its translation: CASSLNRGQSGNTIYF.

The table lists this clone with a few counts. The CDR3 DNA follows: TGTGCCTGGAGCGCGCAGGGCACCGGGAAATATGGCTACACCTTC. Protein sequence: CAWSAQGTGKYGYTF. V usage is TRBV30 and J usage is TRBJ1-2, with D maybe TRBD1 (5 bases). The V and J ends lost 3 bases and 5 bases respectively, with 19 bases between them. Looked up from germline, CDR1 is GTSNPN and CDR2 is SVGIG (reference sequence). The CDR3 runs to 15 residues.

The J gene is TRBJ1-3, the V gene TRBV14; D is perhaps TRBD1 (6 bases). V was pared by 4 bases and J by 4 bases, with 20 bases between. This CDR3 contains 17 residues. CDR1 and CDR2 (germline): SGHDN, FVKESK. CDR3 amino acids: CASSPLGGGAGGNTIYF. DNA for the CDR3: TGTGCCAGCAGCCCCCTAGGGGGGGGCGCGGGAGGAAACACCATATATTTT.

The chain is built from TRBV7-9 and TRBJ1-1; D is unresolved. This CDR3 has 14 residues. Trimming took 2 bases from V and 4 from J, leaving 11 bases between them. The germline CDR1 and CDR2 sequences are SEHNR and FQNEAQ (reference sequence). The chain's CDR3 is CASSLIIHTTEAFF. CDR3 DNA: TGTGCCAGCAGCTTAATTATCCATACCACTGAAGCTTTCTTT.

The J gene is TRBJ2-2, the V gene TRBV2; 11 bases fit TRBD2. V was clipped by 3 bases and J by 0 bases; unmatched bases: 9. The CDR3 extends over 19 amino acids. Germline CDR1 SNHLY, CDR2 FYNNEI. The CDR3 protein is CASSEIPGLAVANTGELFF. As DNA, the CDR3 is TGTGCCAGCAGTGAGATCCCGGGACTAGCGGTCGCGAACACCGGGGAGCTGTTTTTT. Complete variable domain (other parts from reference TRBV2 and TRBJ2-2): EPEVTQTPSHQVTQMGQEVILRCVPISNHLYFYWYRQILGQKVEFLVSFYNNEISEKSEIFDDQFSVERPDGSNFTLKIRSTKLEDSAMYFCASSEIPGLAVANTGELFFGEGSRLTVL.

The chain has TRBV6-1 and TRBJ2-6; D ambiguous. The CDR3 has 13 amino acids. V was shortened by 7 bases and J by 0 bases, with 4 bases between the two germline ends. Germline V gene sequence: CDR1 MNHNS, CDR2 SASEGT. CDR3 coding DNA: TGTGCCAGCAAAGGCTCTGGGGCCAACGTCCTGACTTTC. It yields the protein CASKGSGANVLTF.

The rearrangement joins TRBV5-1 to TRBJ2-1; D perhaps matches TRBD2 (5 bases). Germline CDR1 and CDR2: SGHRS and YFSETQ. Trimming stripped 5 bases from V and 2 bases from J, with 8 bases between. The CDR3 is made up of 13 amino acids. CDR3 nucleotides: TGCGCCAGCAGGGACGGGACCTACAATGAGCAGTTCTTC. It specifies CASRDGTYNEQFF.

The sample holds one count of this clone. V usage is TRBV19 and J usage is TRBJ2-1, with 10 bases fitting TRBD2. V dropped 5 bases and J dropped 4; count of bases not matched to a gene: 5. The CDR3 sequence is 15 residues long. The germline CDR1 and CDR2 sequences are LNHDA and SQIVND (reference sequence). The CDR3 here is CASSVGLAYYNEQFF. The CDR3 DNA reads TGTGCCAGTAGTGTGGGACTAGCGTATTACAATGAGCAGTTCTTC.

The chain links TRBV4-1 to TRBJ2-3; 11 bases agree with TRBD1. The V segment lost 4 bases and the J segment 2 bases; nucleotides outside the gene matches: 2. CDR1 MGHRA and CDR2 YSYEKL come from the germline V gene. The CDR3 has 15 residues. The CDR3 coding sequence is TGCGCCAGCAGCCTCGGACAGGGGGCCACAGATACGCAGTATTTT. This sequence encodes CASSLGQGATDTQYF.

The chain joins TRBV19 to TRBJ2-3, with 9 positions matching TRBD2. Germline lookup yields CDR1 LNHDA and CDR2 SQIVND (reference sequence). This CDR3 has 13 residues. Trimming took 5 bases from V and 6 from J; bases not matched to a gene: 3. The CDR3 DNA sequence: TGTGCCAGTAGTGAGACTAGCGGTGATACGCAGTATTTT. This gives the protein CASSETSGDTQYF. The whole variable domain, filled in from reference TRBV19 and TRBJ2-3, reads DGGITQSPKYLFRKEGQNVTLSCEQNLNHDAMYWYRQDPGQGLRLIYYSQIVNDFQKGDIAEGYSVSREKKESFPLTVTSAQKNPTAFYLCASSETSGDTQYFGPGTRLTVL.

The rearrangement uses TRBV5-1 and TRBJ2-1; 7 bases map to TRBD1. This CDR3 is 15 amino acids long. V dropped 0 bases and J dropped 8; count of bases not matched to a gene: 8. Germline-derived CDR1 and CDR2 are SGHRS and YFSETQ. The CDR3 region has the DNA TGCGCCAGCAGCTTGGCCGTGACAGGGTATGATGAGCAGTTCTTC. Residues: CASSLAVTGYDEQFF.

The chain recombines TRBV4-1 with TRBJ2-3, with a weak D call TRBD2 (6 bases). V gave up 0 bases and J gave up 2 bases, with 12 bases separating them. CDR3 length equals 16 residues. Germline V gene lookup returns CDR1 MGHRA and CDR2 YSYEKL. The CDR3 DNA reads TGCGCCAGCAGCCAAGAACAGCGGGTTGTCACAGATACGCAGTATTTT. This codes for CASSQEQRVVTDTQYF.

Regarding this clone: Mismatch with germline at one junction end may stem from a read error. The rearrangement uses TRBV29-1 and TRBJ1-1, with D maybe TRBD1 (6 bases). This CDR3 is 13 amino acids long. Germline V gives CDR1 SQVTM, CDR2 ANQGSEA. CDR3 amino acids: CSVPGAMNTKAFF. The CDR3 coding sequence is TGCAGCGTTCCAGGGGCCATGAACACTAAAGCTTTCTTT.

The genes are TRBV19 and TRBJ2-7; 8 nucleotides match TRBD2. Germline V gene lookup returns CDR1 LNHDA and CDR2 SQIVND (reference sequence). V dropped 6 bases and J dropped 2; count of bases not matched to a gene: 9. The length of the CDR3 is 15 residues. The CDR3 loop is CASRQRLAPTYEQYF. The CDR3 DNA reads TGTGCCAGTAGGCAACGACTAGCGCCTACCTACGAGCAGTACTTC.

The chain recombines TRBV13 with TRBJ2-3; 8 positions agree with TRBD2. Germline CDR1 is PRHDT and CDR2 is FYEKMQ (reference sequence). The CDR3 is made up of 15 amino acids. Losses at the gene ends were 3 bases for V and 1 base for J; bases not matched to a gene: 3. This chain's CDR3 is CASSFAGGGTDTQYF. CDR3 nucleotide sequence: TGTGCCAGCAGCTTCGCGGGAGGAGGCACAGATACGCAGTATTTT.

The chain uses TRBV4-1 and TRBJ2-7; unclear D gene. With 4 bases removed from V and 2 bases from J, the gap between germline ends came to 9 bases. The CDR3 contains 13 residues. Germline V gives CDR1 MGHRA, CDR2 YSYEKL. The CDR3 DNA is TGCGCCAGCAGCCCTGACATTACCTACGAGCAGTACTTC. This encodes CASSPDITYEQYF.

The chain couples TRBV30 to TRBJ2-7, with 7 bases aligning to TRBD1. The CDR3 is 15 residues long. Germline assignment: CDR1 GTSNPN and CDR2 SVGIG (reference sequence). The V and J ends lost 4 bases and 3 bases, in that order; junction bases with no gene match: 12. The CDR3 here is CAWTRTSAGGYEQYF. Here the CDR3 DNA reads TGTGCCTGGACACGGACTTCCGCAGGGGGCTACGAGCAGTACTTC.

This chain connects TRBV11-2 to TRBJ2-7, with a tentative D call TRBD2 (5 bases). The length of the CDR3 is 14 residues. Germline V gives CDR1 SGHAT, CDR2 FQNNGV. Deletions cut 0 bases from V and 2 bases from J, with 8 bases between. The CDR3 nucleotides read TGTGCCAGCAGCTTAGAAGGAGGCCCCTACGAGCAGTACTTC. Translation gives CASSLEGGPYEQYF.